The source of this T cell receptor beta chain is a study of Ad26.COV2.S vaccination and SARS-CoV-2 variants. In the study overall: Each vaccinee took Ad26.COV2.S intramuscularly, once or twice 56 days apart.

Study conclusions and caveats: Vaccine recipients had higher spike-specific TCR breadth than placebo recipients.

As regards this clone: What it binds is not known.

Described treatment: approximately 18 received Ad26.COV2.S at low or high dose, single or two shots; 5 received placebo; per-sample allocation not given. Each sample was drawn 63 days after the first injection (of vaccine or placebo). Assay: immunoSEQ multiplex PCR; the TCRdb copy retains only in-frame clones and omits some. The table has about 400,000 clones, around four fifths seen once. Germline V gives CDR1 MNHEY, CDR2 SMNVEV (reference sequence). This CDR3 region has 14 residues. Trimming removed 5 bases at V and 1 base at J, with 11 bases between. The source of this sequence is a person aged 18 to 65 who received the Ad26.COV2.S COVID-19 vaccine or a placebo. The material was peripheral blood, obtained in a trial of Ad26.COV2.S vaccine versus placebo. The gene calls are TRBV27 and TRBJ1-1; D possibly corresponds to TRBD1 (6 bases). The CDR3 region has the DNA TGTGCCAGCAGTGTGGGAGGGGGGAACACTGAAGCTTTCTTT. Residues: CASSVGGGNTEAFF.